One TCR beta chain is described in this entry. What it recognizes is unknown. The sample belongs to a study of T cells in Graves' hyperthyroidism and ophthalmopathy. Study background: Peripheral blood was taken when the disease was first diagnosed, before any treatment began.

The CDR3 regions of TCR beta were amplified from RNA transcripts. TCR CDR3 regions were first amplified by RT-PCR with HTBI primers. TCRdb fed the multiplex PCR reads into MiXCR, producing one record per CDR3 protein. The repertoire includes 300,000 to 500,000 distinct CDR3 sequences, about an eighth of them detected once, and over 25% sits in the top ten. Study-level findings and limits: Median prediction lead before ophthalmopathy onset was 6 to 8 months with the model. Expanded thyroid clonotypes (above 0.001) were mostly also found in blood. A 13 V-J model separated ophthalmopathy from stable hyperthyroidism.

V was clipped by 1 base and J by 7 bases, with 10 bases between them. The germline gives CDR1 LGHDT, CDR2 YNNKEL (reference sequence). The CDR3 spans 14 residues. The V call is TRBV3-1, the J call TRBJ2-2; D possibly corresponds to TRBD2 (6 bases). Sequenced sample: blood. The clonotype comes from a man aged 50 to 60 with Graves' ophthalmopathy. CDR3 loop: CASSQGEAGGELFF. The CDR3 coding sequence is TGTGCCAGCAGCCAAGGGGAGGCAGGCGGGGAGCTGTTTTTT.